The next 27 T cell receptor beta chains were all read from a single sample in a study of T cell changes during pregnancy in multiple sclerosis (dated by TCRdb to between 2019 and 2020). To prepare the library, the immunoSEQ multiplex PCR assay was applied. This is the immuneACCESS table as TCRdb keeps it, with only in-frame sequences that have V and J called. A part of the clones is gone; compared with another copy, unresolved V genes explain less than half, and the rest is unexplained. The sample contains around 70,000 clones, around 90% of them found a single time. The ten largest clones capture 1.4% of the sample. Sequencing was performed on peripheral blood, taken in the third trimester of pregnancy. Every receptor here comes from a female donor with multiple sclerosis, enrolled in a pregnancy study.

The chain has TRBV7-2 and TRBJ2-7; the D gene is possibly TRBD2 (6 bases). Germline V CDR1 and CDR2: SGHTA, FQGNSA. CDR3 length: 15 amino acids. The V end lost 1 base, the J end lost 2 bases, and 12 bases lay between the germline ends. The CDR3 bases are TGTGCCAGCAGCTTAGGAGCGGGTGACACCTACGAGCAGTACTTC. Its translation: CASSLGAGDTYEQYF.

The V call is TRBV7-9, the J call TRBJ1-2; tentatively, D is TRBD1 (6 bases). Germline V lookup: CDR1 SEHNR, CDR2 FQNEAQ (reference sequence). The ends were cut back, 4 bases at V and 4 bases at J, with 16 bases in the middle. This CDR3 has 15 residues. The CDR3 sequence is CASSSSNRVTYGYTF. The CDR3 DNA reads TGTGCCAGCAGCTCGAGTAACAGGGTTACCTATGGCTACACCTTC.

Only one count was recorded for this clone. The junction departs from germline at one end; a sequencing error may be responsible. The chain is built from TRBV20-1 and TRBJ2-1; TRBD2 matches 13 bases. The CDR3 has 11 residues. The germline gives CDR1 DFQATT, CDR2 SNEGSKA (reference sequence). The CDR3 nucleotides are TGTAAACTAGCGGGGGGGCGCGAGCAGTTCTTC. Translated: CKLAGGREQFF.

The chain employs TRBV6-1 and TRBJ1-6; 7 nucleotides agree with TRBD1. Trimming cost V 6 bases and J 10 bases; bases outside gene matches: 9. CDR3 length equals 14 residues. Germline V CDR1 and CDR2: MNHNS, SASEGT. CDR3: CASRTTGPGSPLHF. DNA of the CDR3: TGTGCCAGCAGGACGACAGGGCCCGGCTCACCCCTCCACTTT.

The chain's CDR3 is CASSQALQGATHATNEKLFF. CDR3 DNA sequence: TGCGCCAGCAGCCAGGCACTACAGGGGGCAACCCATGCAACTAATGAAAAACTGTTTTTT. V usage is TRBV4-3 and J usage is TRBJ1-4, with TRBD1 matching 9 bases. In germline, CDR1 is LGHNA, CDR2 YSLEER. Trimming removed 3 bases from V and 0 bases from J; junction bases left unmatched: 14. The CDR3 extends over 20 amino acids.

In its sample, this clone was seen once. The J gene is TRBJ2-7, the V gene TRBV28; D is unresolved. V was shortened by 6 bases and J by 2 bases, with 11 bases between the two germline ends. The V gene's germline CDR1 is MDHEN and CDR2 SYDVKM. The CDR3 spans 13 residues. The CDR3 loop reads CASSPPQTYEQYF. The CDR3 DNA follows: TGTGCCAGCAGCCCGCCTCAGACCTACGAGCAGTACTTC.

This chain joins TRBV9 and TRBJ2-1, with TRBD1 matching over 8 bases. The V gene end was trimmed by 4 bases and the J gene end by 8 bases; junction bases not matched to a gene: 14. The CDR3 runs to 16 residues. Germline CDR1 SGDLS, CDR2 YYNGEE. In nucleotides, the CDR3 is TGTGCCAGCAGCTTTTCCCCCGGGACAGGATTAGATGAGCAGTTCTTC. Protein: CASSFSPGTGLDEQFF.

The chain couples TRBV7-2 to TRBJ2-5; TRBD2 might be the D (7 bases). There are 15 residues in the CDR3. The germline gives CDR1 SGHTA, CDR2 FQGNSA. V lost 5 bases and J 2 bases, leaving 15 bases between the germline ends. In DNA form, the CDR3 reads TGTGCCAGCAGCGAGGAGGGGGGGATGCAAGAGACCCAGTACTTC. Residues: CASSEEGGMQETQYF.

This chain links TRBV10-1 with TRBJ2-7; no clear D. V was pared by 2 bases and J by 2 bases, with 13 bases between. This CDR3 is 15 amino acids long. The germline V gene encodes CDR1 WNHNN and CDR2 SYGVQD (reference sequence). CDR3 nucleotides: TGCGCCAGCAGTGAGCCCTATACTGGAGCCTACGAGCAGTACTTC. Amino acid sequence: CASSEPYTGAYEQYF.

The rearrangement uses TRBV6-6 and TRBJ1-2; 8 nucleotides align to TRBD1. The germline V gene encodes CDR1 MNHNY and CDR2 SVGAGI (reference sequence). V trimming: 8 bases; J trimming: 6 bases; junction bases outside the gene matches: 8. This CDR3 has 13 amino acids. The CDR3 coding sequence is TGTGCCAGCTCAGGGGGCGCATCTAATGGCTACACCTTC. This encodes CASSGGASNGYTF.

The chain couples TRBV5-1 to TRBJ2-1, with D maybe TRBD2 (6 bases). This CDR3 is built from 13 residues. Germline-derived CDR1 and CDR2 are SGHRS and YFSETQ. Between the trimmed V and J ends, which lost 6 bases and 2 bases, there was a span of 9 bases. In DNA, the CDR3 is TGCGCCAGCACGCGGGGAACCTACAATGAGCAGTTCTTC. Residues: CASTRGTYNEQFF.

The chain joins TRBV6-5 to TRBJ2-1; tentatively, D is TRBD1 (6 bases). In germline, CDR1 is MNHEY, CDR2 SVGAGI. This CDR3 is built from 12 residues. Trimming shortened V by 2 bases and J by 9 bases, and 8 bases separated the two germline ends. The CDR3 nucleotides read TGTGCCAGCAGTTACCAGGGGTTTGAGCAGTTCTTC. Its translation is CASSYQGFEQFF.

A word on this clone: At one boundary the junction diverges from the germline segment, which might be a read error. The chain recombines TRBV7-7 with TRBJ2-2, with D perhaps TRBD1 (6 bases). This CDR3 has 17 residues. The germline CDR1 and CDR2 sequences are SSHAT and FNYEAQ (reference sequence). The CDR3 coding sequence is TGTGCTAGCAGCCGAGGACAGTCGGGTCATGCTTCTGGGGAGCTGTTTTTT. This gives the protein CASSRGQSGHASGELFF.

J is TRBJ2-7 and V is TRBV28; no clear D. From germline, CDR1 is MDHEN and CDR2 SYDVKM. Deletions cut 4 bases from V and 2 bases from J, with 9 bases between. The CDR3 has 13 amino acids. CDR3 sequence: CASSSSVPYEQYF. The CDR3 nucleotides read TGTGCCAGCAGTTCCAGCGTTCCCTACGAGCAGTACTTC.

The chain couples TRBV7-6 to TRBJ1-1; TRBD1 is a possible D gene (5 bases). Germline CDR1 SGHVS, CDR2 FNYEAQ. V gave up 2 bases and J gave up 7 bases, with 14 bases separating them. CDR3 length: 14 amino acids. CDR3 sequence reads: CASSLTLNRFEAFF. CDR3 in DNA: TGTGCCAGCAGCTTAACCCTAAACAGGTTTGAAGCTTTCTTT.

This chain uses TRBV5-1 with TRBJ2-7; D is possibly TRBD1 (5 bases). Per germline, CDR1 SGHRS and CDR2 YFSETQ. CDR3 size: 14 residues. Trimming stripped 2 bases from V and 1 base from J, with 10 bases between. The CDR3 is CASSFLTGSYEQYF. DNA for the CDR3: TGCGCCAGCAGCTTTCTCACAGGTTCCTACGAGCAGTACTTC.

CDR3 bases: TGTGCCAGCAGCTACGTCAGGGGTAACAATGAGCAGTTCTTC. This codes for CASSYVRGNNEQFF. The genes are TRBV5-6 and TRBJ2-1, with a tentative D call TRBD1 (6 bases). Germline V gene data show CDR1 as SGHDT and CDR2 as YYEEEE. The CDR3 spans 14 residues. V was clipped by 3 bases and J by 5 bases, with 12 bases between them.

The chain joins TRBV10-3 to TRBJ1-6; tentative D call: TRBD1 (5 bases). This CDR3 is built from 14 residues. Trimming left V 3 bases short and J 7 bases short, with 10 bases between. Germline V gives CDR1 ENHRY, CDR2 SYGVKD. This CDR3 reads CAISDRAGNSPLHF. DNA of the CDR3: TGTGCCATCAGTGACAGGGCGGGAAATTCACCCCTCCACTTT.

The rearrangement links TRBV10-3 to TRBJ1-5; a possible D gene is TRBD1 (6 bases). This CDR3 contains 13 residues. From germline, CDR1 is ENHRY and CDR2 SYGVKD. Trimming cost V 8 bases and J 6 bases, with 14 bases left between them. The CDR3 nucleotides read TGTGCCATCTCCCCAGGGGAGGGTCAGCCCCAGCATTTT. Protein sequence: CAISPGEGQPQHF.

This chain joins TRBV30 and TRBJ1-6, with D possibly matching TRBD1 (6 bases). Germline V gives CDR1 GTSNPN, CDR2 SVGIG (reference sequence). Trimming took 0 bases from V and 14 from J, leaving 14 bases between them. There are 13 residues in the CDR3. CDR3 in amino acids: CAWSVVRGRTLHF. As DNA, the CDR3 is TGTGCCTGGAGTGTAGTCAGGGGCAGAACCCTCCACTTT.

The CDR3 loop reads CASSIEESGGPGTDTQYF. The CDR3 bases are TGTGCCAGTAGTATAGAGGAGAGCGGGGGGCCGGGCACAGATACGCAGTATTTT. The chain combines TRBV19 with TRBJ2-3; 9 bases fit TRBD2. Germline V gene sequence: CDR1 LNHDA, CDR2 SQIVND (reference sequence). V lost 0 bases and J lost 1; bases outside the gene matches: 8. The CDR3 extends over 18 amino acids.

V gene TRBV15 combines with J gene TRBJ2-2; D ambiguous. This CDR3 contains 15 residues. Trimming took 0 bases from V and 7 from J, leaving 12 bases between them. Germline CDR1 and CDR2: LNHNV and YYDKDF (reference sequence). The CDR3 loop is CATSRDSPWSGELFF. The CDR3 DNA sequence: TGTGCCACCAGCAGAGATTCCCCCTGGAGCGGGGAGCTGTTTTTT.

The CDR3 nucleotides are TGTGCCAGCAGCTTCCGCGAGGATACGCAGTATTTT. It is translated as CASSFREDTQYF. This chain connects TRBV7-2 to TRBJ2-3; D is uncertain. Germline V gives CDR1 SGHTA, CDR2 FQGNSA. Trimming removed 3 bases from V and 6 bases from J, with 7 bases in between. The CDR3 loop spans 12 amino acids. Full variable domain (outside the CDR3, taken from reference TRBV7-2 and TRBJ2-3): GAGVSQSPSNKVTEKGKDVELRCDPISGHTALYWYRQSLGQGLEFLIYFQGNSAPDKSGLPSDRFSAERTGGSVSTLTIQRTQQEDSAVYLCASSFREDTQYFGPGTRLTVL.

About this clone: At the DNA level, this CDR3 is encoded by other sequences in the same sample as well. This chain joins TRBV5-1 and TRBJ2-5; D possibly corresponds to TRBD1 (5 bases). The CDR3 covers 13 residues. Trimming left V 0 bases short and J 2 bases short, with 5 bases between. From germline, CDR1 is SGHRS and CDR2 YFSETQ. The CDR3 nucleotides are TGCGCCAGCAGCTTGGGACAGCAAGAGACCCAGTACTTC. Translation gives CASSLGQQETQYF.

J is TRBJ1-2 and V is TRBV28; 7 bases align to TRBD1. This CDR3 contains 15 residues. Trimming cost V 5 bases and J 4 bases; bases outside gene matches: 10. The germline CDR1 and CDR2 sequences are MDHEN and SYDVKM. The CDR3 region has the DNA TGTGCCAGCAGTCCCCGGGACAGAGCATTCTATGGCTACACCTTC. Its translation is CASSPRDRAFYGYTF.

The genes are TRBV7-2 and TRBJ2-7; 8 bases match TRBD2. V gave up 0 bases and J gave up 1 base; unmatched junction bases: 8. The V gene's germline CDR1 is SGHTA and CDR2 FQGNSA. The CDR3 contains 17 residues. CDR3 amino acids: CASSLARSAGVSYEQYF. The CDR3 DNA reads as TGTGCCAGCAGCTTAGCGCGGTCAGCGGGGGTATCCTACGAGCAGTACTTC. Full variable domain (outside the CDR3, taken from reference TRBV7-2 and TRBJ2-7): GAGVSQSPSNKVTEKGKDVELRCDPISGHTALYWYRQSLGQGLEFLIYFQGNSAPDKSGLPSDRFSAERTGGSVSTLTIQRTQQEDSAVYLCASSLARSAGVSYEQYFGPGTRLTVT.

Written as DNA, the CDR3 is TGTGCCAGCTCACCACAAAAGGGACAGCTCTCTGGAAACACCATATATTTT. This encodes CASSPQKGQLSGNTIYF. This rearrangement joins TRBV18 to TRBJ1-3, with 7 bases matching TRBD1. Trimming at V came to 1 base and at J to 0 bases, leaving 6 bases not matched to a gene. The CDR3 totals 17 residues. Germline V lookup: CDR1 KGHSH, CDR2 LQKENI.